This T cell receptor beta chain derives from a study of CD8 T cells in Susac syndrome. Germline V lookup: CDR1 SQVTM, CDR2 ANQGSEA. The CDR3 runs 13 residues. Trimming cost V 4 bases and J 3 bases, with 13 bases left between them. Random hexamers were used to reverse transcribe the RNA input (about 0.5 to 1 ug). With immunoSEQ multiplex PCR, TCR beta CDR3 was amplified across 54 Vbeta and 13 Jbeta. TCRdb reanalysed the immunoSEQ multiplex PCR reads using MiXCR and keeps one entry per CDR3 protein. The table has 300,000 to 350,000 distinct CDR3 sequences, approximately 90% seen once; the top ten hold 0.065%. The study sequenced TCR beta in blood CD8+ and CD4+ T cells. Relapsing-remitting disease, either stable or active, was present in the multiple sclerosis controls, who were treatment-naive patients. TEMRA cells were enriched by FACS, and CD4+ and CD8+ T cells were negatively isolated.

The chain links TRBV29-1 to TRBJ2-7; D not resolved. Material for sequencing was CD4+ T cells from PBMCs. The sequence was obtained from a human donor with multiple sclerosis. The CDR3 sequence is CSVGLTNGYEQYF. CDR3 DNA sequence: TGCAGCGTTGGACTGACAAACGGCTACGAGCAGTACTTC.